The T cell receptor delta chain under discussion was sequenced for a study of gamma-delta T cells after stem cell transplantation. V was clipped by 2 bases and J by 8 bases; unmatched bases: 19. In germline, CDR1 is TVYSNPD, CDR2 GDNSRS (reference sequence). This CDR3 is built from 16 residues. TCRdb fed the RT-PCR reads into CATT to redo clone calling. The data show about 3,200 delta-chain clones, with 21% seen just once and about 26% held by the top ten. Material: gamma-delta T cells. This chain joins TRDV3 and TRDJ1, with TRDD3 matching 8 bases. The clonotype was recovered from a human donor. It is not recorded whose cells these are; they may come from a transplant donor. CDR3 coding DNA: TGTGCCTTTCGGAATTACTGGGGGTCCCACTCCACCAAACTCATCTTT. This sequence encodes CAFRNYWGSHSTKLIF.